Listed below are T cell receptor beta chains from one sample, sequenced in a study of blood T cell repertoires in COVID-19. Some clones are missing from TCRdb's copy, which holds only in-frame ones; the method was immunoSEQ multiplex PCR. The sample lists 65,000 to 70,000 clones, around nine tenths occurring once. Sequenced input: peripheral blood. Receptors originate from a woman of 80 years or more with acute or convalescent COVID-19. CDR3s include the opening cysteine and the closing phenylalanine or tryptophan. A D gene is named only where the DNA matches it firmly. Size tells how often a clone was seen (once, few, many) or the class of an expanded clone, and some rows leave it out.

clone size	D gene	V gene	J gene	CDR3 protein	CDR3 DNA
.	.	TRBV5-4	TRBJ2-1	CASSLALAEEQFF	TGTGCCAGCAGCTTGGCGCTAGCCGAAGAGCAGTTCTTC
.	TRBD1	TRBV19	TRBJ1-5	CASDTGVWGQPQHF	TGTGCCAGTGATACAGGGGTTTGGGGTCAGCCCCAGCATTTT
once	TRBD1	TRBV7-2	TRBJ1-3	CASSSDRGRSLISGNTIYF	TGTGCCAGCAGCTCCGACAGGGGACGCTCCCTCATCTCTGGAAACACCATATATTTT
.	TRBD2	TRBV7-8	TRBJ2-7	CASSLTWTSGRETYEQYF	TGTGCCAGCAGCCTAACCTGGACTAGCGGGAGGGAGACCTACGAGCAGTACTTC
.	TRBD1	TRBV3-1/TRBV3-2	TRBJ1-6	CASSQSTGSLNSPLHF	TGTGCCAGCAGCCAGTCGACAGGGTCATTGAATTCACCCCTCCACTTT
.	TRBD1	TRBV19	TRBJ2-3	CASSRGTGEGTDTQYF	TGTGCCAGTAGTAGGGGGACAGGGGAAGGCACAGATACGCAGTATTTT
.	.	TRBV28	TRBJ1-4	CASNTGTLLFF	TGTGCCAGCAACACCGGGACATTGCTGTTTTTT
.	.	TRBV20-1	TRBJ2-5	CSASGDIWADEGTQYF	TGCAGTGCCAGTGGGGACATATGGGCTGACGAGGGAACCCAGTACTTC
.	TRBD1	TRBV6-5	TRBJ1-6	CASRKGQEESPLHF	TGTGCCAGCAGGAAGGGACAGGAGGAGTCACCCCTCCACTTT
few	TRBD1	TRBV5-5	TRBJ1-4	CASSFSDRELAKLFF	TGTGCCAGCAGCTTCTCGGACAGGGAGCTCGCAAAACTGTTTTTT
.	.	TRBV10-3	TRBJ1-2	CAISEGSGYGYTF	TGTGCCATCAGTGAGGGGAGTGGCTATGGCTACACCTTC
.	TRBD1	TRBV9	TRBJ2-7	CASSVHGTGTTSEQYF	TGTGCCAGCAGCGTACATGGGACAGGGACCACGAGCGAGCAGTACTTC
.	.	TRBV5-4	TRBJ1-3	CASSTQGSGNTIYF	TGTGCCAGCAGCACACAGGGCTCTGGAAACACCATATATTTT
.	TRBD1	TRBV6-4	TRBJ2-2	CASSAGTGAGGTGELFF	TGTGCCAGCAGTGCCGGGACAGGGGCCGGGGGCACCGGGGAGCTGTTTTTT
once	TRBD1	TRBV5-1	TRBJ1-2	CASSPAGQGGYGYTF	TGCGCCAGCAGCCCAGCCGGACAGGGCGGGTATGGCTACACCTTC
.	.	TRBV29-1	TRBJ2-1	CSAEYSSYNEQFF	TGCAGCGCCGAGTACAGCTCCTACAATGAGCAGTTCTTC
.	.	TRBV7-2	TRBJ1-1	CASSLSSTMNTEAFF	TGTGCCAGCAGCTTAAGTAGTACCATGAACACTGAAGCTTTCTTT
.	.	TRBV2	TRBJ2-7	CASSEQEGYEQYF	TGTGCCAGCAGTGAACAGGAGGGCTACGAGCAGTACTTC
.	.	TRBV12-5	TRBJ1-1	CASGEGMNTEAFF	TGTGCCTCGGGTGAGGGAATGAACACTGAAGCTTTCTTT
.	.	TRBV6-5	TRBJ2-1	CASSLASYNEQFF	TGTGCCAGCAGTCTAGCGTCCTACAATGAGCAGTTCTTC
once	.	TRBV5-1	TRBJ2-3	CASRGEAALTDTQYF	TGCGCCAGCAGGGGTGAGGCGGCCCTGACAGATACGCAGTATTTT
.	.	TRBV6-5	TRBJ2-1	CASSYSPSNEQFF	TGTGCCAGCAGTTACTCTCCCAGCAATGAGCAGTTCTTC
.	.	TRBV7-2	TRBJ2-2	CASSLHQGGELFF	TGTGCCAGCAGCTTACATCAGGGCGGGGAGCTGTTTTTT
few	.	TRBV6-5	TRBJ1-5	CASAQGGVQPQHF	TGTGCCAGCGCTCAAGGAGGGGTACAGCCCCAGCATTTT
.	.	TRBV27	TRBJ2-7	CASRGTYYEQYF	TGTGCCAGCCGAGGCACCTACTACGAGCAGTACTTC
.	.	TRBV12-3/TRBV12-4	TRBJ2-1	CASRTTDNEQFF	TGTGCCAGCAGGACGACAGACAATGAGCAGTTCTTC
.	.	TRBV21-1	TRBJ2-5	CASSKGVQGLYLETQYF	TGTGCCAGCAGCAAGGGGGTCCAGGGGCTTTATCTCGAGACCCAGTACTTC
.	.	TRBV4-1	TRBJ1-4	CASSQEGRVVEKLFF	TGCGCCAGCAGCCAAGAGGGCAGGGTGGTTGAAAAACTGTTTTTT
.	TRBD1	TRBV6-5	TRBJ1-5	CASSWTGGNQPQHF	TGTGCCAGCAGCTGGACAGGGGGCAATCAGCCCCAGCATTTT
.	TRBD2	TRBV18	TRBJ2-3	CASSPKGGIGDTQYF	TGTGCCAGCTCCCCAAAGGGAGGGATTGGAGATACGCAGTATTTT
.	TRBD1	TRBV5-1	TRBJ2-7	CASSESTGLSGQYF	TGCGCCAGCAGCGAATCGACAGGGCTTTCAGGGCAGTACTTC
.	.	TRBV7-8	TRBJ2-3	CASSLAGRQNTQYF	TGTGCCAGCAGCTTGGCGGGACGGCAAAATACGCAGTATTTT